These T cell receptor beta chains were read from a single sample in a study of blood T cell repertoires in COVID-19. Repertoires were generated with immunoSEQ multiplex PCR, while TCRdb's copy carries only in-frame clones and drops some. The sample holds fewer than 250,000 clones, about 85% seen once. The sample consisted of peripheral blood. These receptors were taken from a young man with acute or convalescent COVID-19. The CDR3 runs from the conserved cysteine through the conserved F or W. D genes are given only for firm matches. Only part of the rows carry a size: once, few, many, or a class if the clone is expanded.

>TRBV7-2|TRBD2|TRBJ2-5|-
TGTGCCAGCAGCTTAGTAAGACTAGCGAGAGAGACCCAGTACTTC
CASSLVRLARETQYF
>TRBV2|TRBD2|TRBJ2-3|-
TGTGCCAGCAGACTAGCGGGGGTTCCCACAGATACGCAGTATTTT
CASRLAGVPTDTQYF
>TRBV28|-|TRBJ1-2|once
TGTGCCACCCGCCGCGCAGGGGATAACTATGGCTACACCTTC
CATRRAGDNYGYTF
>TRBV11-2|TRBD2|TRBJ2-4|-
TGTGCCAGCAGCCCCTATAGCGGGATAGCCAAAAACATTCAGTACTTC
CASSPYSGIAKNIQYF
>TRBV19|TRBD1|TRBJ1-5|-
TGTGCCAGTAAAAGGACAGGGGGGAATCAGCCCCAGCATTTT
CASKRTGGNQPQHF
>TRBV19|TRBD1|TRBJ2-7|-
TGTGCCAGTAGTATAGGGGACAGACAGGGTCATCCCTACGAGCAGTACTTC
CASSIGDRQGHPYEQYF
>TRBV28|-|TRBJ1-5|-
TGTGCCAGCACCAACCTCGGGCAGGGCAGCAATCAGCCCCAGCATTTT
CASTNLGQGSNQPQHF
>TRBV28|TRBD2|TRBJ2-3|-
TGTGCCAGCAGTTTATACCCTACGGCGGGAGGGGATACGCAGTATTTT
CASSLYPTAGGDTQYF
>TRBV5-6|-|TRBJ2-6|-
TGTGCCAGCAGCACAGACAGACCTGGGGCCAACGTCCTGACTTTC
CASSTDRPGANVLTF
>TRBV3-1/TRBV3-2|TRBD2|TRBJ2-2|-
TGTGCCAGCAGCCCACGGCGACTAGCGGGAGGTTCAGGGGAGCTGTTTTTT
CASSPRRLAGGSGELFF
>TRBV5-4|TRBD1|TRBJ2-7|once
TGTGCCAGCAGCTTACAGGGGACCTCCTACGAGCAGTACTTC
CASSLQGTSYEQYF
>TRBV19|-|TRBJ1-3|-
TGTGCCAGTAGTATATCCGCAGTTGGAAACACCATATATTTT
CASSISAVGNTIYF
>TRBV5-5|-|TRBJ2-1|-
TGTGCCAGCGACCATCTCGGGTCCTACAATGAGCAGTTCTTC
CASDHLGSYNEQFF
>TRBV5-1|-|TRBJ1-6|-
TGCGCCAGCAGCTACGGGAGCTCCTATAATTCACCCCTCCACTTT
CASSYGSSYNSPLHF
>TRBV2|TRBD2|TRBJ2-5|-
TGTGCCAGCAGTGGCACATTAACTAGCGTGGGAGGGGAGACCCAGTACTTC
CASSGTLTSVGGETQYF
>TRBV6-5|-|TRBJ2-1|-
TGTGCCAGCAGTTACAAACAGGTGATCCATGAGCAGTTCTTC
CASSYKQVIHEQFF
>TRBV30|-|TRBJ2-1|once
TGTGCCTGGGGTGGCAGGGTTGCCTACAATGAGCAGTTCTTC
CAWGGRVAYNEQFF
>TRBV5-1|-|TRBJ2-7|-
TGCGCCAGCAGCTTGGTCCCAGGCTCCTACGAGCAGTACTTC
CASSLVPGSYEQYF
>TRBV29-1|TRBD1|TRBJ1-1|-
TGCAGCGTTGGGACAGGGGGGAACACTGAAGCTTTCTTT
CSVGTGGNTEAFF
>TRBV5-6|-|TRBJ2-7|-
TGTGCCAGCAGCTTGCGCAGGGTCTCCTACGAGCAGTACTTC
CASSLRRVSYEQYF
>TRBV6-5|-|TRBJ1-5|-
TGTGCCAGCAGTTGGTCTCGGTCGACCAGGAATCAGCCCCAGCATTTT
CASSWSRSTRNQPQHF
>TRBV18|TRBD1|TRBJ2-7|-
TGTGCCAGCTCACCAGTAGGGACAGGCGTGACCTACGAGCAGTACTTC
CASSPVGTGVTYEQYF
>TRBV28|-|TRBJ1-6|once
TGTGCCAGCATACCTCGGAGGCCTTCACCCCTCCACTTT
CASIPRRPSPLHF
>TRBV21-1|-|TRBJ1-1|once
TGTGCCAGCACCACCGGGTTGGCTCAGTTCGTTAGAACTGAAGCTTTCTTT
CASTTGLAQFVRTEAFF
>TRBV3-1/TRBV3-2|-|TRBJ1-2|-
TGTGCCAGCAGCTCCCAGGTGACAGGCTCTGGCTACACCTTC
CASSSQVTGSGYTF
>TRBV7-6|-|TRBJ2-3|-
TGTGCCAGCAGCCCGCTTGGACACCATAGCACAGATACGCAGTATTTT
CASSPLGHHSTDTQYF
>TRBV3-1/TRBV3-2|-|TRBJ2-7|-
TGTGCCAGCAGCCGCGGTCCAGCGGGCCTTCGGAAGGTCGTCTACGAGCAGTACTTC
CASSRGPAGLRKVVYEQYF
>TRBV6-4|-|TRBJ1-1|-
TGTGCCAGCAGTGAAGGCAGGGACACTGAAGCTTTCTTT
CASSEGRDTEAFF
>TRBV6-1|TRBD1|TRBJ2-5|-
TGTGCCAGCAGTGATACGGGACAGGTCATAGAGACCCAGTACTTC
CASSDTGQVIETQYF
>TRBV30|TRBD1|TRBJ1-1|-
TGTGCTTTGAGACCTCTCAACAGGGGTGAGGCCACTGAAGCTTTCTTT
CALRPLNRGEATEAFF
>TRBV4-1|-|TRBJ1-2|-
TGCGCCAGCAGACAAAATAGCGGGAGCTCTAACTATGGCTACACCTTC
CASRQNSGSSNYGYTF
>TRBV19|-|TRBJ1-3|-
TGTGCCAGTACTAGAAGAGAAACAGGGCGAGGAAACACCATATATTTT
CASTRRETGRGNTIYF
>TRBV3-1/TRBV3-2|-|TRBJ1-4|-
TGTGCCAGCAGCCAAGAGGGGGCCAGGGTTAATGAAAAACTGTTTTTT
CASSQEGARVNEKLFF
>TRBV28|TRBD1|TRBJ2-1|-
TGTGCCAGCAGGACTCAGACAGGGTACAATGAGCAGTTCTTC
CASRTQTGYNEQFF
>TRBV30|TRBD2|TRBJ2-1|-
TGTGCCTGGATACGCGGGACTAGTTACCTTGCCCGAGGGGGAAATGAGCAGTTCTTC
CAWIRGTSYLARGGNEQFF
>TRBV18|-|TRBJ2-2|-
TGTGCCAGCTCACCATCCCAGTCCGGGGAGCTGTTTTTT
CASSPSQSGELFF
>TRBV5-6|TRBD1|TRBJ1-3|-
TGTGCCAGCAGCTGGGACAGAAGCTCTGGAAACACCATATATTTT
CASSWDRSSGNTIYF
>TRBV27|-|TRBJ2-7|-
TGTGCCAGCAGGGGTGGAGGTGAGCAGTACTTC
CASRGGGEQYF
>TRBV28|-|TRBJ2-6|-
TGTGCCAGCAGCTCCAGGGCCCGGGCCAACGTCCTGACTTTC
CASSSRARANVLTF
>TRBV2|-|TRBJ1-1|-
TGTGCCAGCAGGGGCATAGGGAGCACTGAAGCTTTCTTT
CASRGIGSTEAFF
>TRBV30|TRBD1|TRBJ1-5|-
TGTGCCTGGAGTCCCCGGGACAGGGGGCGAAGCAATCAGCCCCAGCATTTT
CAWSPRDRGRSNQPQHF
>TRBV2|-|TRBJ2-6|-
TGTGCCAGCAGTGTACAGGGAACTGGGGCCAACGTCCTGACTTTC
CASSVQGTGANVLTF
>TRBV11-2|TRBD1|TRBJ1-2|-
TGTGCCAGCAGCGCACAGGGGGCAAATGGCTACACCTTC
CASSAQGANGYTF
>TRBV6-4|TRBD1|TRBJ2-5|-
TGTGCCAGCAGTCGACAGGGAAAAGTCCAAGAGACCCAGTACTTC
CASSRQGKVQETQYF
>TRBV2|TRBD1|TRBJ1-6|-
TGTGCCAGCAAAGGGACAGCCTATAATTCACCCCTCCACTTT
CASKGTAYNSPLHF
>TRBV10-1|TRBD1|TRBJ2-7|-
TGCGCCACCGCGGACAGGGCCGACGAGCAGTACTTC
CATADRADEQYF
>TRBV6-5|TRBD2|TRBJ2-2|few
TGTGCCACCGGTAGCGGGAGGGCCGACACCGGGGAGCTGTTTTTT
CATGSGRADTGELFF
>TRBV28|-|TRBJ2-7|once
TGTGCCAGCAGTCAGTTACCGTATGGGGGGTTCTCCTACGAGCAGTACTTC
CASSQLPYGGFSYEQYF
>TRBV7-3|-|TRBJ2-7|once
TGTGCCAGCAGCCTAAGAGGAGGTCGGGACGAGCAGTACTTC
CASSLRGGRDEQYF
>TRBV28|TRBD1|TRBJ1-3|-
TGTGCCAGCACGACAGGGTCTGGAAACACCATATATTTT
CASTTGSGNTIYF
>TRBV6-5|-|TRBJ1-2|-
TGTGCCAGCAGTTACAGGCGGGTCAGCTATGGCTACACCTTC
CASSYRRVSYGYTF
>TRBV7-9|TRBD2|TRBJ2-1|-
TGTGCCAGCAGCCCCCGAGCCCAGCGGGGGGGCCTCACCGGGGACGAGCAGTTCTTC
CASSPRAQRGGLTGDEQFF